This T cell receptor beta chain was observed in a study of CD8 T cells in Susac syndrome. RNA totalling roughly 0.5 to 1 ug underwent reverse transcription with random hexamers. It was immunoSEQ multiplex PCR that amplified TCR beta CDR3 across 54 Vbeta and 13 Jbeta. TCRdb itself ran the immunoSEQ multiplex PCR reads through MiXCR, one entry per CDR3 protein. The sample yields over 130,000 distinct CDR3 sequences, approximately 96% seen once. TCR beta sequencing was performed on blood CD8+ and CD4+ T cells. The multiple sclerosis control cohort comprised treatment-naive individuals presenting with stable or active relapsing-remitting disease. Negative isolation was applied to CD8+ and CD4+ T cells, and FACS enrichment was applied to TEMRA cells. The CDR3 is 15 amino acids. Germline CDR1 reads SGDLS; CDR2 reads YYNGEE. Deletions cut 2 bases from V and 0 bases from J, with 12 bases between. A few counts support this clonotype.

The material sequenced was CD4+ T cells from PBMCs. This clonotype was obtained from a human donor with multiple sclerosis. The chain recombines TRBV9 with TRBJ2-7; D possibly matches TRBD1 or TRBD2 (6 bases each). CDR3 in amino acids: CASSVGGTRSYEQYF. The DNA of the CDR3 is TGTGCCAGCAGCGTTGGAGGGACACGCTCCTACGAGCAGTACTTC. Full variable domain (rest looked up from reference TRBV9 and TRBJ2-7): DSGVTQTPKHLITATGQRVTLRCSPRSGDLSVYWYQQSLDQGLQFLIQYYNGEERAKGNILERFSAQQFPDLHSELNLSSLELGDSALYFCASSVGGTRSYEQYFGPGTRLTVT.